This T cell receptor (beta chain) originates from a study of blood T cell repertoires in COVID-19. The ends were cut back, 0 bases at V and 9 bases at J, with 13 bases in the middle. Germline values: CDR1 SGHRS, CDR2 YFSETQ. The CDR3 extends over 14 amino acids. Some clones are missing from TCRdb's copy, which holds only in-frame ones; the method was immunoSEQ multiplex PCR. The profile shows more than 55,000 clones, around 90% of them singletons. The sequence was obtained from a man between 60 and 75 years old with acute or convalescent COVID-19. This chain joins TRBV5-1 and TRBJ2-1; D perhaps matches TRBD2 (5 bases). What was sequenced was peripheral blood. The DNA of the CDR3 is TGCGCCAGCAGCTTGGAAGCAGCGGTTGGTGAGCAGTTCTTC. Amino acids: CASSLEAAVGEQFF.